A single sample gave rise to the 10 T cell receptor beta chains below, sequenced in a study of blood T cell repertoires in COVID-19. TCRdb's table, derived via immunoSEQ multiplex PCR, lists solely in-frame clones and lacks some. The data contain under 250,000 clones, around 87% of them singletons. The material sequenced was peripheral blood. The receptors were gathered from a woman aged 70-85 years with active or convalescent COVID-19.

This chain joins TRBV19 and TRBJ1-2; 7 bases are a match to TRBD1. The V segment lost 3 bases and the J segment 2 bases; nucleotides outside the gene matches: 6. Germline V gene data show CDR1 as LNHDA and CDR2 as SQIVND (reference sequence). The CDR3 totals 15 residues. The CDR3 DNA reads TGTGCCAGTAGTATTTCGGGACAGCTAAACTATGGCTACACCTTC. This codes for CASSISGQLNYGYTF.

This chain joins TRBV27 and TRBJ1-5; D ambiguous. V was cut by 5 bases and J by 2 bases, with 4 bases left in between. Germline loops: CDR1 MNHEY, CDR2 SMNVEV (reference sequence). The CDR3 has 12 residues. CDR3 in amino acids: CASSGRNQPQHF. CDR3 in DNA: TGTGCCAGCAGTGGGCGCAATCAGCCCCAGCATTTT.

The V call is TRBV19, the J call TRBJ2-1; 9 bases are a match to TRBD2. There are 13 residues in the CDR3. Trimming took 6 bases from V and 4 from J; bases not matched to a gene: 1. The germline V gene has CDR1 LNHDA and CDR2 SQIVND (reference sequence). The CDR3 DNA sequence: TGTGCCAGTAGGACTAGCGGTTACAATGAGCAGTTCTTC. The encoded protein is CASRTSGYNEQFF.

This chain links TRBV7-2 with TRBJ1-2, with 7 bases fitting TRBD1. Germline CDR1 is SGHTA and CDR2 is FQGNSA. This CDR3 has 15 amino acids. Unmatched junction bases numbered 10, after V lost 5 bases and J lost 4 bases. The CDR3 DNA follows: TGTGCCAGCAGCCCCCCCGGACAGGCGGTCTATGGCTACACCTTC. It is translated as CASSPPGQAVYGYTF.

The rearrangement links TRBV7-8 to TRBJ2-7, with D possibly matching TRBD2 (5 bases). Germline CDR1 is SGHVS and CDR2 is FQNEAQ. V was cut by 2 bases and J by 4 bases, with 15 bases left in between. There are 15 residues in the CDR3. The CDR3 is CASSLRSDWVYEQYF. CDR3 in DNA: TGTGCCAGCAGCTTACGTTCGGACTGGGTGTACGAGCAGTACTTC. The full variable domain, in which reference TRBV7-8 and TRBJ2-7 provide the parts outside the CDR3, is GAGVSQSPRYKVAKRGQDVALRCDPISGHVSLFWYQQALGQGPEFLTYFQNEAQLDKSGLPSDRFFAERPEGSVSTLKIQRTQQEDSAVYLCASSLRSDWVYEQYFGPGTRLTVT.

This clone was seen more than once but under ten times. V usage is TRBV5-1 and J usage is TRBJ1-4, with TRBD1 as a possible D gene (5 bases). The germline gives CDR1 SGHRS, CDR2 YFSETQ. The CDR3 has 13 residues. V lost 1 base and J 7 bases, leaving 8 bases between the germline ends. The CDR3 protein is CASSLPQGEKLFF. The CDR3 bases are TGCGCCAGCAGCTTGCCGCAGGGTGAAAAACTGTTTTTT.

This clone has only one observation. The rearrangement links TRBV7-2 to TRBJ2-1; 12 positions match TRBD2. Unmatched junction bases numbered 7, after V lost 5 bases and J lost 5 bases. CDR1 and CDR2 from the germline V gene are SGHTA and FQGNSA. The CDR3 spans 16 residues. CDR3 protein: CASSLTSGGPNNEQFF. CDR3 nucleotide sequence: TGTGCCAGCAGCCTCACTAGCGGGGGGCCTAACAATGAGCAGTTCTTC.

V is TRBV7-2 and J is TRBJ2-3; a possible D gene is TRBD1 (6 bases). The V end lost 2 bases, the J end lost 2 bases, and 8 bases lay between the germline ends. The germline V gene encodes CDR1 SGHTA and CDR2 FQGNSA. CDR3 length: 14 residues. In DNA form, the CDR3 reads TGTGCCAGCAGCTTACAGGGGATCACAGATACGCAGTATTTT. Its translation: CASSLQGITDTQYF. Full variable domain (missing parts from reference TRBV7-2 and TRBJ2-3): GAGVSQSPSNKVTEKGKDVELRCDPISGHTALYWYRQSLGQGLEFLIYFQGNSAPDKSGLPSDRFSAERTGGSVSTLTIQRTQQEDSAVYLCASSLQGITDTQYFGPGTRLTVL.

The chain recombines TRBV18 with TRBJ1-1; D gene uncertain. Between the trimmed V and J ends, which lost 3 bases and 1 base, there was a span of 9 bases. CDR3 size: 14 residues. The germline CDR1 and CDR2 sequences are KGHSH and LQKENI. CDR3 loop: CASSPVSGNTEAFF. The CDR3 DNA follows: TGTGCCAGCTCACCGGTATCAGGGAACACTGAAGCTTTCTTT.

The J gene is TRBJ2-1, the V gene TRBV27, with D possibly TRBD1 on 7 matching bases. Germline V gene sequence: CDR1 MNHEY, CDR2 SMNVEV (reference sequence). Trimming left V 0 bases short and J 6 bases short, with 18 bases between. CDR3 length: 17 residues. The CDR3 loop is CASSLSPGGLSSNEQFF. CDR3 nucleotide sequence: TGTGCCAGCAGTTTATCGCCAGGGGGACTGTCAAGCAATGAGCAGTTCTTC.